This T cell receptor beta chain was profiled in a study of cytomegalovirus exposure and HLA in healthy donors. Study conclusions and caveats: Upon later analysis, TCR association rates were observed to vary by HLA locus, being highest for DRB1 and lowest for HLA-C. In a later analysis, the majority of CMV-associated beta chains seemingly showed HLA restriction.

Healthy people donating bone marrow made up the donors. PCR used 60 Vbeta primers and 13 Jbeta primers. As processed by the authors: Later, an analysis found 80 million or so unique TCR beta chains, and 8.5 million to 12 million of these were shared. This table comes from immunoSEQ multiplex PCR, and its TCRdb copy is limited to in-frame clones, with some not included. The V and J calls and clone size are taken from that table; D and trimming were inferred from the DNA. The top ten clones hold 3.8% of a sample with approximately 100,000 clones, less than 80% of them seen once. V lost 5 bases and J lost 2; bases outside the gene matches: 3. This CDR3 has 14 amino acids. Germline-derived CDR1 and CDR2 are MNHNS and SASEGT. To note about this clone: What it binds is unknown.

The TCR comes from a man under 40 in good health and CMV-seropositive. The chain has TRBV6-1 and TRBJ2-7; the match to TRBD1 covers 10 bases. Sequencing used PBMCs. CDR3 sequence (DNA): TGTGCCAGCAGTACCGGGACAGGGGCCTACGAGCAGTACTTC. This codes for CASSTGTGAYEQYF.